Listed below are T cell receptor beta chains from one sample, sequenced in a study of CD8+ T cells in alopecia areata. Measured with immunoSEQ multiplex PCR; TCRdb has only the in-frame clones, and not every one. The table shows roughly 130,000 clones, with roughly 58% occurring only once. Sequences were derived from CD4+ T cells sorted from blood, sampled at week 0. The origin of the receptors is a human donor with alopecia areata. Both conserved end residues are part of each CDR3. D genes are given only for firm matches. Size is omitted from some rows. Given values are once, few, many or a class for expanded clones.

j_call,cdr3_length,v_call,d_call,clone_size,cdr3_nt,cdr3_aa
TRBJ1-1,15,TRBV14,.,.,TGTGCCAGCAGCCAACTCAAGGGGTGGAACACTGAAGCTTTCTTT,CASSQLKGWNTEAFF
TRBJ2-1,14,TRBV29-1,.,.,TGCAGCGTTAGGCGGGGCCCCCCACCCAATGAGCAGTTCTTC,CSVRRGPPPNEQFF
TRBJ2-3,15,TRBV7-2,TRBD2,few,TGTGCCAGCAGCCCGGGGGGGCCTTTTGCAGATACGCAGTATTTT,CASSPGGPFADTQYF
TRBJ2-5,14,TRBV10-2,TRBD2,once,TGCGCCAGCACCGGACTAGCGGGGGAAGAGACCCAGTACTTC,CASTGLAGEETQYF
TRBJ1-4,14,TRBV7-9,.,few,TGTGCCAGCAGCTTTCGACAGAGTAATGAAAAACTGTTTTTT,CASSFRQSNEKLFF
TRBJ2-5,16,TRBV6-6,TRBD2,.,TGTGCCAGCAGCTCAATTCTAGCGGGGGTTCAAGAGACCCAGTACTTC,CASSSILAGVQETQYF
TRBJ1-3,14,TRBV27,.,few,TGTGCCAGCAGGACAGGCGGGTCTGGAAACACCATATATTTT,CASRTGGSGNTIYF
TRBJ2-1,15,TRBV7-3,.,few,TGTGCCAGCACCCGAGGGGGCGGGGGCACTAATGAGCAGTTCTTC,CASTRGGGGTNEQFF
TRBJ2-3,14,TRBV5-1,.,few,TGCGCCAGCAGCTTGAACAGGAACACAGATACGCAGTATTTT,CASSLNRNTDTQYF
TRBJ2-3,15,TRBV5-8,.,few,TGTGCCAGCAGCTTGGAGTACAGGCGCACAGATACGCAGTATTTT,CASSLEYRRTDTQYF
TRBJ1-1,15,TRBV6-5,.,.,TGTGCCAGCAGTTACGGTTTTGCGTCGAACACTGAAGCTTTCTTT,CASSYGFASNTEAFF
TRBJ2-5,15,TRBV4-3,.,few,TGCGCCAGCAGCCAAGCTCACAGACCCCAAGAGACCCAGTACTTC,CASSQAHRPQETQYF
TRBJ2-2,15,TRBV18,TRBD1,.,TGTGCCAGCTCACCACGGCAGGGGGACACCGGGGAGCTGTTTTTT,CASSPRQGDTGELFF
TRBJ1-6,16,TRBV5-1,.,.,TGCGCCAGCAGCTTGGCTAGGGAGAGTTGGAATTCACCCCTCCACTTT,CASSLARESWNSPLHF
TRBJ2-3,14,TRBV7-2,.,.,TGTGCCAGCAGCGACGACGGCAGAACAGATACGCAGTATTTT,CASSDDGRTDTQYF
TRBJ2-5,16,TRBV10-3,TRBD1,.,TGTGCCATCAGTGACTACACACAGGGGGATGGCGAGACCCAGTACTTC,CAISDYTQGDGETQYF
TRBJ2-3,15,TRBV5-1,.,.,TGCGCCAGCAGCTTGGTTCCGGGTTCTACAGATACGCAGTATTTT,CASSLVPGSTDTQYF
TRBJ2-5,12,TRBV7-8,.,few,TGTGCCAGCAGCTTAGGGAGAGAGACCCAGTACTTC,CASSLGRETQYF
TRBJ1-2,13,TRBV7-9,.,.,TGTGCCAGCAGCTTAGCGCTGGGGTATGGCTACACCTTC,CASSLALGYGYTF
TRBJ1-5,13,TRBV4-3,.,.,TGCGCCAGCAGCCAATCAGGGAATCAGCCCCAGCATTTT,CASSQSGNQPQHF
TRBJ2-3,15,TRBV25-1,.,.,TGTGCCAGCAAGTCTTTAGCGAGGGGGGCAGATACGCAGTATTTT,CASKSLARGADTQYF
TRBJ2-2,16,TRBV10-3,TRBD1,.,TGTGCCATCAGTGGGACAGGGGGTTCCGGCACCGGGGAGCTGTTTTTT,CAISGTGGSGTGELFF
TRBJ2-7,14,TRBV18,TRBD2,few,TGTGCCAGCTCACCGGGACTAGAGGACTACGAGCAGTACTTC,CASSPGLEDYEQYF
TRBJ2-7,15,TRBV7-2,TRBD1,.,TGTGCCAGCAGCGGAAACAGGGGGAGGTCGTACGAGCAGTACTTC,CASSGNRGRSYEQYF
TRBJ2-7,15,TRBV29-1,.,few,TGCAGCGTTGAGAGCCACAGGTCGAGCTCCTACGAGCAGTACTTC,CSVESHRSSSYEQYF
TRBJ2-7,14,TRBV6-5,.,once,TGTGCCAGCAGTTACGGACTTAGCTCCTACGAGCAGTACTTC,CASSYGLSSYEQYF